These 5 T cell receptor beta chains share one sample of origin, sequenced in a study of beta chain features in type 1 diabetes. Points from the study as a whole: All four CD4+ subsets from Type 1 diabetes patients carried moderately but significantly shorter TCRB CDR3s.

Their specific antigens are unknown. Isolated RNA was reverse transcribed in full, so expressed TCRB transcripts were sequenced. Profiled with immunoSEQ multiplex PCR; TCRdb holds only in-frame clones, not every one. The sample lists over 90,000 clones, 25% to 30% occurring once. Sequencing was carried out using central memory CD4+ T cells from blood. The origin of the receptors is a woman aged 18-29 years with type 1 diabetes.

The chain recombines TRBV7-2 with TRBJ2-5; unclear D gene. Trimming stripped 4 bases from V and 5 bases from J, with 11 bases between. There are 13 residues in the CDR3. CDR1 and CDR2 (germline): SGHTA, FQGNSA. The CDR3 DNA reads as TGTGCCAGCAGCTCCCAGTCGAAGGAGACCCAGTACTTC. It yields the protein CASSSQSKETQYF.

This CDR3 reads CASSFSGSLDEQYV. Written as DNA, the CDR3 is TGTGCCAGCAGCTTCAGCGGGAGTTTAGACGAGCAGTACGTC. The chain recombines TRBV7-2 with TRBJ2-7, with 8 bases fitting TRBD2. This CDR3 has 14 amino acids. Germline V CDR1 and CDR2: SGHTA, FQGNSA. V was clipped by 3 bases and J by 5 bases; unmatched bases: 6.

J is TRBJ2-7 and V is TRBV10-3, with 9 bases aligning to TRBD1. The CDR3 covers 14 residues. The V gene end was trimmed by 4 bases and the J gene end by 3 bases; junction bases not matched to a gene: 4. Germline V lookup: CDR1 ENHRY, CDR2 SYGVKD. In nucleotides, the CDR3 is TGTGCCATCAGTGTGGGACAGGGAGGCTACGAGCAGTACTTC. Translated, it gives CAISVGQGGYEQYF.

The chain recombines TRBV30 with TRBJ2-1; 8 nucleotides match TRBD2. CDR1 and CDR2 from the germline V gene are GTSNPN and SVGIG (reference sequence). This CDR3 comprises 15 residues. V shed 0 bases and J 3 bases; nucleotides not matched to a gene: 4. The CDR3 spells CAWSVSGRGYNEQFF. CDR3 DNA: TGTGCCTGGAGTGTATCCGGGAGGGGCTACAATGAGCAGTTCTTC.

The chain employs TRBV5-1 and TRBJ2-3; 10 bases match TRBD2. The CDR3 spans 16 residues. Unmatched junction bases numbered 7, after V lost 4 bases and J lost 2 bases. CDR1 and CDR2 from the germline V gene are SGHRS and YFSETQ. For the CDR3, the DNA is TGCGCCAGCAGCCGGGGCGGACTAGCGGTCACAGATACGCAGTATTTT. Encoded protein: CASSRGGLAVTDTQYF.